This entry is about one T cell receptor beta chain. The CDR3 contains 17 residues. Trimming took 5 bases from V and 5 from J; bases not matched to a gene: 16. CDR1 and CDR2 (germline): SGHDT, YYEEEE. Measured with immunoSEQ multiplex PCR; TCRdb has only the in-frame clones, and not every one. Seen here are 30,000 or so clones, 70% to 90% observed once, and the top ten hold roughly 10%. This entry is derived from a study of T cell changes during pregnancy in multiple sclerosis. This chain joins TRBV5-6 and TRBJ2-1; 7 bases are a match to TRBD1. This sequence was found in a female donor with multiple sclerosis, enrolled in a pregnancy study. The sequenced sample was CD8+ T cells from peripheral blood mononuclear cells, obtained in the third trimester of pregnancy. DNA of the CDR3: TGTGCCAGCAGGACCAAAGGGGGCACGTTGGGCGACAATGAGCAGTTCTTC. Its translation is CASRTKGGTLGDNEQFF.